Included here is one TCR beta chain sequence, with context. Its specificity is not known. This specimen comes from a study of human T cells and chemical hapten exposure. Study in general: TCR yields differed between samples (mainly from small differences in pooled library volume). Study-level results: Expanded TCRs showed more large CDR3 clusters than pre-sensitization or healthy control sets.

Time point here: patch test 1, 2 weeks after DPC sensitization. The sample's treatment: therapeutic diphenylcyclopropenone sensitization with weekly scalp DPC. Source study methods: A per-sample median of 95,638 TCRs was observed, with a range of about 23,224 to 700,000. TCRdb reanalysed the RACE reads using MiXCR and keeps one entry per CDR3 protein. The V and J calls reflect TCRdb's pipeline rather than the authors' work. The sample holds approximately 350,000 distinct CDR3 sequences, under 9% seen once. Germline assignment: CDR1 ENHRY and CDR2 SYGVKD. The CDR3 runs 13 residues. The V segment lost 7 bases and the J segment 4 bases; nucleotides outside the gene matches: 6.

This rearrangement joins TRBV10-3 to TRBJ1-1; TRBD1 matches at 7 bases. This specimen consisted of whole blood, obtained in connection with sensitization to the hapten diphenylcyclopropenone (DPC). The receptor was isolated from a woman under 30 with alopecia areata. Some clones in this sample may be carry-over from other donors' samples. CDR3 loop: CAITGRQGTEAFF. The CDR3 DNA is TGTGCCATCACCGGTAGACAGGGCACTGAAGCTTTCTTT.